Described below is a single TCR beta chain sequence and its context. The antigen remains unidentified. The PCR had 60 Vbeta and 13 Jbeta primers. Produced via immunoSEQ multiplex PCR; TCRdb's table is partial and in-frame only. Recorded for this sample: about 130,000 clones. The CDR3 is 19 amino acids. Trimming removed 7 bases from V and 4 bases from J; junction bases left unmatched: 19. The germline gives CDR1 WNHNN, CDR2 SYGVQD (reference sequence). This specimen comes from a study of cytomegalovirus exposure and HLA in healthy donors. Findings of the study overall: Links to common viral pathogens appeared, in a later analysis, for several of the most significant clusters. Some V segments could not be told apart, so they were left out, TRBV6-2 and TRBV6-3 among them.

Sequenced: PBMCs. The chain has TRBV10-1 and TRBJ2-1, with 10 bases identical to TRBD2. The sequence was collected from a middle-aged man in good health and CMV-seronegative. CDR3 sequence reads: CASILHAGLARSKYNEQFF. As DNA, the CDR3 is TGCGCCAGCATCCTGCATGCGGGACTAGCGCGTTCTAAATACAATGAGCAGTTCTTC.